This paragraph covers one T cell receptor (beta chain) sequence. Its antigen is still unknown. Looked up from germline, CDR1 is DFQATT and CDR2 is SNEGSKA (reference sequence). The germline V and J ends were trimmed by 6 bases and 4 bases, with 12 bases remaining between them. This CDR3 is built from 12 residues. A modified ARM-PCR protocol with three rounds of nested PCR amplified TCRbeta. One entry per CDR3 protein results from TCRdb running MiXCR on the multiplex PCR reads. This sample has some 71,000 distinct CDR3 sequences; over 55% occur once, and the top ten carry approximately 10%. The data are from a study of tumor and adjacent non-tumor tissue in lung cancer. Background on the study: Aged about 31 to 85 years, patients included more than nine men and roughly five women with stage I to III disease.

Study-level results: Normal lung showed higher cumulative top 100 clone frequency than tumor. Compared with tumor, normal lung showed significantly lower TCR diversity.

No cell sorting was done before RNA was extracted from the tissue. The V and J genes are TRBV20-1 and TRBJ1-2; tentatively, D is TRBD1 (5 bases). The sequence derives from a woman between 40 and 55 years old with non-small cell lung cancer. Material: lung tumor tissue. CDR3 residues: CSARRGPYGYTF. CDR3 coding DNA: TGCAGTGCCAGAAGGGGACCCTATGGCTACACCTTC.